This T cell receptor (beta chain) was retrieved from a study of shared clonotypes between healthy human individuals. Overall study context: The study drew on a couple of women and a few men aged 18 to 49 as donors. General study points: Sorted-subset samples were not fully sequenced, rarefaction indicated.

Sequencing was performed with immunoSEQ multiplex PCR; in TCRdb, only in-frame clones are kept and a portion is missing. The repertoire holds roughly 600,000 clones, roughly 98% seen once, with 0.3% in the top ten. Comment on this clone: Its antigen is unidentified.

In the naive CD8 group, cells lacked CD45RO and were positively selected for CCR7, so terminally differentiated effector memory CD45RA+ cells were left out. Only Caucasian adults living in Nashville, Tennessee made up the donor group. The J segment lost 5 bases and the V segment lost 6 bases, leaving 15 bases of the junction unmatched. The germline V gene has CDR1 SQVTM and CDR2 ANQGSEA. The CDR3 is made up of 16 amino acids. This TCR was sampled from a young man in good health. Sequencing was carried out using naive CD8+ T cells sorted from blood. The chain carries TRBV29-1 and TRBJ2-3, with 9 bases that match TRBD2. The CDR3 loop is CSVAYSGGGPGDTQYF. The CDR3 DNA follows: TGCAGCGTCGCATATAGCGGGGGAGGCCCTGGAGATACGCAGTATTTT.